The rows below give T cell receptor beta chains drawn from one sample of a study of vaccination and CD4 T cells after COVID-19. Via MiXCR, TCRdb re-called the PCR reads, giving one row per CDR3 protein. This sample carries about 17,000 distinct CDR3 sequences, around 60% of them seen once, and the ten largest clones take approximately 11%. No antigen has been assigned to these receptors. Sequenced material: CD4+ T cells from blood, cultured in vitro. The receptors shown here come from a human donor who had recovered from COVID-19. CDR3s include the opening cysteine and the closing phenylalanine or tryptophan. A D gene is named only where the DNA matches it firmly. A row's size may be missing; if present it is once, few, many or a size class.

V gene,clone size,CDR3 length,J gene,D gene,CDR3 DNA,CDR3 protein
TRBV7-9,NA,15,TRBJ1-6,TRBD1,TGTGCCAGCAGCCCGGGACAGGGTTACAATTCACCCCTCCACTTT,CASSPGQGYNSPLHF
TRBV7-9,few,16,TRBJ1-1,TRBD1,TGTGCCAGCAGCCTGAGGACAGGGGGCAAGAACACTGAAGCTTTCTTT,CASSLRTGGKNTEAFF
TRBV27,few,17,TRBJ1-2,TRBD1,TGTGCCAGCAGTTCACCGATCCGACAGGGTGAGGGGTATGGCTACACCTTC,CASSSPIRQGEGYGYTF
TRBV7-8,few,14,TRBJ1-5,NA,TGTGCCAGCAGCCTTCAGAATAGCAATCAGCCCCAGCATTTT,CASSLQNSNQPQHF
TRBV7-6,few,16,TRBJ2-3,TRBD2,TGTGCCAGCAACCCTGTAGCGGGATCAATTGCAGATACGCAGTATTTT,CASNPVAGSIADTQYF
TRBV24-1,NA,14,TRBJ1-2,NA,TGTGCCACCAGTGACCCCGGGAGTACTGATGGCTACACCTTC,CATSDPGSTDGYTF
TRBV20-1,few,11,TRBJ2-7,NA,TGCAGTGCCGACACAGGGTCCGAGCAGTACTTC,CSADTGSEQYF
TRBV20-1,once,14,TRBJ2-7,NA,TGCAGTGCACCGGACGCTCGATTCTCCTACGAGCAGTACTTC,CSAPDARFSYEQYF
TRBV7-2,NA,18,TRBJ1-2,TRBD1,TGTGCCAGCAGCCGACCTAGACAGGGAGCCGATACTAACTATGGCTACACCTTC,CASSRPRQGADTNYGYTF
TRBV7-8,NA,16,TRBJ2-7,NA,TGTGCCAGCAGCTTAATTGGCCGATCGATATCCCACGAGCAGTACTTC,CASSLIGRSISHEQYF
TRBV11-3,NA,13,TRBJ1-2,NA,TGTGCCAGCAGCTTAAGCACGGGGAATGGCTACACCTTC,CASSLSTGNGYTF
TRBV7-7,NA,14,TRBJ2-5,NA,TGTGCCAGCAGCTTAGGATGGGTTCAAGAGACCCAGTACTTC,CASSLGWVQETQYF
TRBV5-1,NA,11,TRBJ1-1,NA,TGCGCCAGCACAGGGGAAACTGAAGCTTTCTTT,CASTGETEAFF
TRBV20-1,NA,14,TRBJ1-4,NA,TGCAGTGCCCCTGGGAGGGGGGACAATGAAAAACTGTTTTTT,CSAPGRGDNEKLFF
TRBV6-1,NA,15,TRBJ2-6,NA,TGTGCCAGCAGCTTACGGGGCTCTGGGGCCAACGTCCTGACTTTC,CASSLRGSGANVLTF
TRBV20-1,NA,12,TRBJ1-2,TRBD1,TGCAGTGCTGAGGTCAGGGGGGGTGGCTACACCTTC,CSAEVRGGGYTF
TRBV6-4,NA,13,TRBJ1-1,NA,TGTGCCAGCAGACAAGACAGGAACACTGAAGCTTTCTTT,CASRQDRNTEAFF
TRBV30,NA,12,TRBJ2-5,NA,TGTGCCTGGAGTGACGGGATTGAGACCCAGTACTTC,CAWSDGIETQYF
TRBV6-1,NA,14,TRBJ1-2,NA,TGTGCCAGCAGTCCGGGACTGGATAACTATGGCTACACCTTC,CASSPGLDNYGYTF
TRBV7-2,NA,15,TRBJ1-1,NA,TGTGCCAGCAGCTTAAGTAGACTGGGGAACACTGAAGCTTTCTTT,CASSLSRLGNTEAFF
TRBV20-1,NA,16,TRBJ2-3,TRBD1,TGCAGTGCTGAAATGGGACAGGCGCTAGGGACAGATACGCAGTATTTT,CSAEMGQALGTDTQYF
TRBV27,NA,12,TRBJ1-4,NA,TGTGCCAGCAGGGGACAAAATGAAAAACTGTTTTTT,CASRGQNEKLFF
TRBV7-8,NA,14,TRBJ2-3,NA,TGTGCCAGCAGCTTCGGGGGAAGCACAGATACGCAGTATTTT,CASSFGGSTDTQYF
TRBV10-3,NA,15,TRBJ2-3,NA,TGTGCCATCAGTGTCGGGGCGACTAGCACAGATACGCAGTATTTT,CAISVGATSTDTQYF
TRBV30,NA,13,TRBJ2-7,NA,TGTGCCTGGAACTCTGACAGGTTCTACGAGCAGTACTTC,CAWNSDRFYEQYF
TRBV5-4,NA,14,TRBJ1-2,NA,TGTGCCAGCAGCTTGCGGGACACTAACTATGGCTACACCTTC,CASSLRDTNYGYTF
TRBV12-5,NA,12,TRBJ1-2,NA,TGTGCTAGTGCCCTCCGGACGTATGGCTACACCTTC,CASALRTYGYTF
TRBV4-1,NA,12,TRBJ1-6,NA,TGCGCCAGCAGCTACGTACGGGAGCCCCTCCACTTT,CASSYVREPLHF
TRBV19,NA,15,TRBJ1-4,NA,TGTGCCAGTAGTGGACCGACACGCGCTAATGAAAAACTGTTTTTT,CASSGPTRANEKLFF
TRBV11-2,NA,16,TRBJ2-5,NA,TGTGCCAGCAGGAAGACATCGGGACTTCACCAAGAGACCCAGTACTTC,CASRKTSGLHQETQYF
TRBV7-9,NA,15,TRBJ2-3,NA,TGTGCCAGCAGCTCGTACAGGTTCCGTACAGATACGCAGTATTTT,CASSSYRFRTDTQYF
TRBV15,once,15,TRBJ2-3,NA,TGTGCCACCAGCCGCCGGGACATAAGCACAGATACGCAGTATTTT,CATSRRDISTDTQYF
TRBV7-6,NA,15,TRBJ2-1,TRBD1,TGTGCCAGCAGCCGCTCCGGGACAGGGGTCAATGAGCAGTTCTTC,CASSRSGTGVNEQFF
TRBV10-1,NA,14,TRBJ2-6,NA,TGCGCCAGCAGTGAGGGGCATGGGGCCAACGTCCTGACTTTC,CASSEGHGANVLTF
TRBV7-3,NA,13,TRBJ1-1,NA,TGTGCCAGCAGGCTTGGACAGAACACTGAAGCTTTCTTT,CASRLGQNTEAFF
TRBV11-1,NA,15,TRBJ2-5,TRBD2,TGTGCCAGCAGCTCCGGGACTAGCAGAAGCGAGACCCAGTACTTC,CASSSGTSRSETQYF
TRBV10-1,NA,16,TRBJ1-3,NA,TGCGCCAGCAGCGAAGGCTGGGACACTACGGGAAACACCATATATTTT,CASSEGWDTTGNTIYF
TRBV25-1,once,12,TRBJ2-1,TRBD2,TGTGCCAGCAGTGGGCGGGGGGAAGAGCAGTTCTTC,CASSGRGEEQFF
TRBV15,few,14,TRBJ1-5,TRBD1,TGTGCCACCAGCAGCGACAGGGTAAATCAGCCCCAGCATTTT,CATSSDRVNQPQHF
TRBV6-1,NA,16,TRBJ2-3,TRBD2,TGTGCCAGCAGCTGGGATAGCGGGAGCCACACAGATACGCAGTATTTT,CASSWDSGSHTDTQYF
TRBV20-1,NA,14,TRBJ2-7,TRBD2,TGCAGTGCTAGCCTAGCGGGATCGACCTACGAGCAGTACTTC,CSASLAGSTYEQYF
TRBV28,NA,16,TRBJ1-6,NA,TGTGCCAGCAGTTTTTCGACAGCCTCACTTCGGTCACCCCTCCACTTT,CASSFSTASLRSPLHF
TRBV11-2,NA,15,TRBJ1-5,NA,TGTGCCAGCAGCTTCCAACAGGGAAGCAATCAGCCCCAGCATTTT,CASSFQQGSNQPQHF
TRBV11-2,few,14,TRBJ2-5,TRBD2,TGTGCCAGCAGCTTCCGACTAGCGGGAGAGACCCAGTACTTC,CASSFRLAGETQYF
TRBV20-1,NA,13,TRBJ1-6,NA,TGCAGTGCTAGAGTACGGAATAATTCACCCCTCCACTTT,CSARVRNNSPLHF
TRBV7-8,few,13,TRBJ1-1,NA,TGTGCCAGCAGCTTAGAGGGTAACACTGAAGCTTTCTTT,CASSLEGNTEAFF
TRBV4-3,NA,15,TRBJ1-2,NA,TGCGCCAGCAGCCAAGGCTATTCACAGGTACAAGGCTACACCTTC,CASSQGYSQVQGYTF
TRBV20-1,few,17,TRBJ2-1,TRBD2,TGCAGTGCCCCGGGACTAGCGCTTCAAAGCTCCTACAATGAGCAGTTCTTC,CSAPGLALQSSYNEQFF